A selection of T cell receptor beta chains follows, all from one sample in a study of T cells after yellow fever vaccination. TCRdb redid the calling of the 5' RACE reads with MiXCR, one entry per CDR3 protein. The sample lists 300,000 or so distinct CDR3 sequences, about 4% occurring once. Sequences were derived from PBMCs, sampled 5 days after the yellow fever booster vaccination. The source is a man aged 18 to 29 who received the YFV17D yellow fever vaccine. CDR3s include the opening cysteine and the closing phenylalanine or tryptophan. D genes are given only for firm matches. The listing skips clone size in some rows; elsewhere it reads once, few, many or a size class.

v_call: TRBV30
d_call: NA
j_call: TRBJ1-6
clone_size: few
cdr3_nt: TGTGCCTGGAGTGTACGTGGAGGGTGGGATTCACCCCTCCACTTT
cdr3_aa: CAWSVRGGWDSPLHF

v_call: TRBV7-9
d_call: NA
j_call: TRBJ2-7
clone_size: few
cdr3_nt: TGTGCCAGCAGCAAGCGGGCCTTCTACGAGCAGTACTTC
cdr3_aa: CASSKRAFYEQYF

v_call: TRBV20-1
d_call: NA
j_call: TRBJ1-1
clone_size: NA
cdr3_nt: TGCAGTGCTTTCGACGGCGTACGGGTTGCTGAAGCTTTCTTT
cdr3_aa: CSAFDGVRVAEAFF

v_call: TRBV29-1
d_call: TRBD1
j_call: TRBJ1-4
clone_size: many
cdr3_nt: TGCAGCGTTGAAGCTGGAGGGCAGGGGGCTACCCAGAAACTGTTTTTT
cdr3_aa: CSVEAGGQGATQKLFF

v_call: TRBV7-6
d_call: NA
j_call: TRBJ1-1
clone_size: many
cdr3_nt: TGTGCCAGCAGCTTAGGGCGTCAGACTGAAGCTTTCTTT
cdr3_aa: CASSLGRQTEAFF

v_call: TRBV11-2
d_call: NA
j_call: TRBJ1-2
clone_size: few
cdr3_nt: TGTGCCAGCAGCTTGGGGGCAGCCTATGGCTACACCTTC
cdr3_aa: CASSLGAAYGYTF

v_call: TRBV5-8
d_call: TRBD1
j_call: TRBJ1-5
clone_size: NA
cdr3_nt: TGTGCCAGCAGCCGGGACAGGGCTGACCAGCCCCAGCATTTT
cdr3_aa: CASSRDRADQPQHF

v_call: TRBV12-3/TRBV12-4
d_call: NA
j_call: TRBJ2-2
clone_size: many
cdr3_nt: TGTGCCAGCAGTTTACCGGGGTACTCCGGGGAGCTGTTTTTT
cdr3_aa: CASSLPGYSGELFF

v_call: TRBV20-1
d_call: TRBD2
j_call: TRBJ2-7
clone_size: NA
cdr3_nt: TGCAGTGCTATGGTCCTAGCGGGGGGTAAAGAGCAGTACTTC
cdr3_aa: CSAMVLAGGKEQYF

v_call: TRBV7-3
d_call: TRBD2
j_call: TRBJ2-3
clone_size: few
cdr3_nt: TGTGCCAGCAGTCCCGGGCTTGGATTGAGCGGGGGGTCCACAGATACGCAGTATTTT
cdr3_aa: CASSPGLGLSGGSTDTQYF

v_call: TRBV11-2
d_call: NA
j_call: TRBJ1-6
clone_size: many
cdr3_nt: TGTGCCAGCAGCCGGTCGGGAGGGGGGAATTCACCCCTCCACTTT
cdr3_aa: CASSRSGGGNSPLHF

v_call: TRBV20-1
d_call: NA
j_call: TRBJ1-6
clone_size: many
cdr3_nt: TGCAGTGCGGATACGGGGACGGGTATTATGAATTCACCCCTCCACTTT
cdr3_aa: CSADTGTGIMNSPLHF

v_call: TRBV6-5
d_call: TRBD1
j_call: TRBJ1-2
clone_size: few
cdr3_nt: TGTGCCAGCAGTAACCGACAGGGGGGCTATGGCTACACCTTC
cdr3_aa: CASSNRQGGYGYTF

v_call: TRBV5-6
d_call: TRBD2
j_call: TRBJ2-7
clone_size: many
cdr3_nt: TGTGCCAGCAGCGTCGGACTAGCGGGGCCCCGGGGCGAGCAGTACTTC
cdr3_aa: CASSVGLAGPRGEQYF

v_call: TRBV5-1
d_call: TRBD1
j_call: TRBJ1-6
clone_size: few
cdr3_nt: TGCGCCAGCAGCTGGGGACAGGGCATTAATTCACCCCTCCACTTT
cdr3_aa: CASSWGQGINSPLHF

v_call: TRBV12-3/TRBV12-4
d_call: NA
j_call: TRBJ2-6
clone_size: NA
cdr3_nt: TGTGCCAGCAGTTTAGCGCTTGCGACAGCCCTCTCTGGGGCCAACGTCCTGACTTTC
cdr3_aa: CASSLALATALSGANVLTF

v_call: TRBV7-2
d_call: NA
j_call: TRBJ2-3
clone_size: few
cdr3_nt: TGTGCCAGCAGCATACGGGACTCCCCCCGCACAGATACGCAGTATTTT
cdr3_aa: CASSIRDSPRTDTQYF

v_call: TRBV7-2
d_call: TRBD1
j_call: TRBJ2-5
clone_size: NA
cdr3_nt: TGTGCCAGCAATAGTAGACAGGGGATTGTCGAGACCCAGTACTTC
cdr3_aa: CASNSRQGIVETQYF

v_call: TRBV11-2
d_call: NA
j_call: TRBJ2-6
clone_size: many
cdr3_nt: TGTGCCAGCAGCACGCGGGGAGCTGGGGCCAACGTCCTGACTTTC
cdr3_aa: CASSTRGAGANVLTF

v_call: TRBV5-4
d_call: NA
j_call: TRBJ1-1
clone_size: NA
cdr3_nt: TGTGCCAGCAGCTCGGGACGGAACACTGAAGCTTTCTTT
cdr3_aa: CASSSGRNTEAFF

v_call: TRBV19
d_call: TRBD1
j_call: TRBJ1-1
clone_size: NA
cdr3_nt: TGTGCCAGCGGACCGGGACAGGGGTATATGAACACTGAAGCTTTCTTT
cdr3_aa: CASGPGQGYMNTEAFF

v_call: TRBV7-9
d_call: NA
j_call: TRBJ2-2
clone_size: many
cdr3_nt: TGTGCCAGCAGCTTAGTCCAGGGTGGCGGGGAGCTGTTTTTT
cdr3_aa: CASSLVQGGGELFF

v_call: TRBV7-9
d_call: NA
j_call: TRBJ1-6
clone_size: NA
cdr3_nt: TGTGCCAGCAGCTTAGGGTACCCCTATAATTCACCCCTCCACTTT
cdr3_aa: CASSLGYPYNSPLHF

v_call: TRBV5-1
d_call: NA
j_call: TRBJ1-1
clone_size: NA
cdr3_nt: TGCGCCAGCAGCTTAGCGGGGAGATCTGGGCTCTGGAACACTGAAGCTTTCTTT
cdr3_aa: CASSLAGRSGLWNTEAFF

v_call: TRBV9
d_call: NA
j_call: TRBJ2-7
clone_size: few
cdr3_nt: TGTGCCAGCAGCGTAGGGAGCTCGGCCGAGCAGTACTTC
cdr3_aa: CASSVGSSAEQYF

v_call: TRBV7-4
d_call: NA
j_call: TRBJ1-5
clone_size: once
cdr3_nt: TGTGCCTCGCCCCGAAGGGCAGAGTATAGCAATCAGCCCCAGCATTTT
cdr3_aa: CASPRRAEYSNQPQHF

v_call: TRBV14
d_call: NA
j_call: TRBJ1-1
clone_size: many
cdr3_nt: TGTGCCAGCAGCCAAGTCCGGGGGACTGAAGCTTTCTTT
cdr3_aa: CASSQVRGTEAFF

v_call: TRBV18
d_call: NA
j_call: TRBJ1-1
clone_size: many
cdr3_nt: TGTGCCAGCTTAACACACATGAACACTGAAGCTTTCTTT
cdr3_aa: CASLTHMNTEAFF

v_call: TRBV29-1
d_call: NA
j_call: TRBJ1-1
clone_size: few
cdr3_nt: TGCAGCGTGGAAAGGGAAGACGGAAGGAGGGGTGAAGCTTTCTTT
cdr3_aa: CSVEREDGRRGEAFF

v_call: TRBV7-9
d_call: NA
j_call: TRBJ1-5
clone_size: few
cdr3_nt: TGTGCCAGCAGCGCGGGCATCGGGACACTAAATCAGCCCCAGCATTTT
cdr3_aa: CASSAGIGTLNQPQHF

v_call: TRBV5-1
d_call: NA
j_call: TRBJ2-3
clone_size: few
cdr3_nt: TGCGCCAGCAGCTTGGCGGGGGAGAGGGTAGATACGCAGTATTTT
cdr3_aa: CASSLAGERVDTQYF

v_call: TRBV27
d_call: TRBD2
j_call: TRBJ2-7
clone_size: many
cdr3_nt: TGTGCCAGCAGTTCACTAGCGGGGGCCTCCTACGAGCAGTACTTC
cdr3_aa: CASSSLAGASYEQYF

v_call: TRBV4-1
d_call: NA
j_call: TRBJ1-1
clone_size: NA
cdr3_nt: TGCGCCAGCAGCCAAAGCCGGACTGAAGCTTTCTTT
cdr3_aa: CASSQSRTEAFF

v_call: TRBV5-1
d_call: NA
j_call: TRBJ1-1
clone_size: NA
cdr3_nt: TGCGCCAGCAGCCCGACAGGCATTCCGAACACTGAAGCTTTCTTT
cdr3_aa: CASSPTGIPNTEAFF

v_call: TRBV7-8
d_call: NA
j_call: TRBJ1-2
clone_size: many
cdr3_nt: TGTGCCAGCAGCATAGGGTCGGCAGCGTATGGCTACACCTTC
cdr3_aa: CASSIGSAAYGYTF

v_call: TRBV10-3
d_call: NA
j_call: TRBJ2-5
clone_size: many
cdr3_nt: TGTGCCATCAGTGAGTCGTCGGGGGTCCAAGAGACCCAGTACTTC
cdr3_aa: CAISESSGVQETQYF

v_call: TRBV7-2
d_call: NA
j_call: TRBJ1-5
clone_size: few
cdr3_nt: TGTGCCAGCAGCCCCCTTTGGGGGGCGGGTCAGCCCCAGCATTTT
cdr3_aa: CASSPLWGAGQPQHF

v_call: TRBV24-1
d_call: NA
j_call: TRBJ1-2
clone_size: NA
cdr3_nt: TGTGCCACCAGTGATTCAGAGGATGGCTACACCTTC
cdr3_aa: CATSDSEDGYTF

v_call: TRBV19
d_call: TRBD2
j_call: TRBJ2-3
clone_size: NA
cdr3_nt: TGTGCCAGTAGTATCGCTAGCGGGGGGCGACGGACAGATACGCAGTATTTT
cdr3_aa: CASSIASGGRRTDTQYF

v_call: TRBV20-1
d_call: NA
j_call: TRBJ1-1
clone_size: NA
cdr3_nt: TGCAGTGCTACGCGGGTCCCTGAAGCTTTCTTT
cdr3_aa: CSATRVPEAFF

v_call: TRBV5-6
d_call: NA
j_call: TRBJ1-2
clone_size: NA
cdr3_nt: TGTGCCAGCAGCTTGCGGTGGATTAACTATGGCTACACCTTC
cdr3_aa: CASSLRWINYGYTF

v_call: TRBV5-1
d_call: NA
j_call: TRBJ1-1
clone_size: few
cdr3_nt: TGCGCCAGCAGCTTTGGACAGTCGAACACTGAAGCTTTCTTT
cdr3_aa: CASSFGQSNTEAFF